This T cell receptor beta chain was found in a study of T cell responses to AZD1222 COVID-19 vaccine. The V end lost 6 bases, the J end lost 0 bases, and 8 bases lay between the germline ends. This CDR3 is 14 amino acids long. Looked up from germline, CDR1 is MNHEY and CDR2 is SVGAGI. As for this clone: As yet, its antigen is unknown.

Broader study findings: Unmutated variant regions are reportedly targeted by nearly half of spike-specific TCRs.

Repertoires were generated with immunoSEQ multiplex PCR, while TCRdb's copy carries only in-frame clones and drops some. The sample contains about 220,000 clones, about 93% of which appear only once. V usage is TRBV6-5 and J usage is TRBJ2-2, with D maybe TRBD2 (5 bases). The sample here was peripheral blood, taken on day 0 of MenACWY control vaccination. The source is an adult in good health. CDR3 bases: TGTGCCAGCAGGAGGAGGCCGAACACCGGGGAGCTGTTTTTT. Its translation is CASRRRPNTGELFF.